This T cell receptor beta chain is drawn from a study of blood T cells in healthy people across ages. The CDR3 runs 13 residues. Germline V CDR1 and CDR2: MNHEY, SMNVEV (reference sequence). The V and J ends lost 3 bases and 5 bases respectively, with 10 bases between them. A sample-barcoded 5' primer and a J-beta primer mix were used in a second PCR of roughly 6 to 11 cycles. TCRdb fed the 5' RACE reads into MiXCR, producing one record per CDR3 protein. The table shows 590,000 or so distinct CDR3 sequences, with less than 35% occurring only once. Sequencing was performed on blood. V and J are TRBV27 and TRBJ1-1, with D maybe TRBD1 (6 bases). This receptor was taken from a woman aged 80 or older in good health. CDR3 DNA: TGTGCCAGCAGTTTTTGGAGGGGGACTGAAGCTTTCTTT. This translates into CASSFWRGTEAFF.